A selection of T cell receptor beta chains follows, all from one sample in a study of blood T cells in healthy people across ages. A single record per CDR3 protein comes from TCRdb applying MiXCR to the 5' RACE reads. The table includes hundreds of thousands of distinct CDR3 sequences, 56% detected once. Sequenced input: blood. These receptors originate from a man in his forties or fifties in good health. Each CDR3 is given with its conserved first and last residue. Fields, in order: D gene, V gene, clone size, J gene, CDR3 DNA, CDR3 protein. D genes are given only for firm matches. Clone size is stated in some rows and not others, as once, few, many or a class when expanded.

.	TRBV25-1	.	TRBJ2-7	TGTGCCAGCAGTGAATCTAGAGGGGGTGTGAACGAGCAGTACTTC	CASSESRGGVNEQYF
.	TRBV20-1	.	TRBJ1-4	TGCAGTGCTCCCGGGGGGAGGGGATCTTCGACTAATGAAAAACTGTTTTTT	CSAPGGRGSSTNEKLFF
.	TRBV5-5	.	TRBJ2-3	TGTGCCAGCAGCCGACCTATGGGAGAAGGAGCAGATACGCAGTATTTT	CASSRPMGEGADTQYF
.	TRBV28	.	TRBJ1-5	TGTGCCAGCAGTCGAATGGATCAGGGGCACTTTTATAGCAATCAGCCCCAGCATTTT	CASSRMDQGHFYSNQPQHF
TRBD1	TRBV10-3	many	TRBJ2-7	TGTGCCATCAGTGCGGGGACAGGGGATCCCGAGCAGTACTTC	CAISAGTGDPEQYF
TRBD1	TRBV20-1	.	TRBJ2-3	TGCAGTGCTAGCCAAGGGACAGCCACGGGGGATACGCAGTATTTT	CSASQGTATGDTQYF
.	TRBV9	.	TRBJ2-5	TGTGCCAGCAGCGTAAATCGTCCCGGGGGAAAAGAGACCCAGTACTTC	CASSVNRPGGKETQYF
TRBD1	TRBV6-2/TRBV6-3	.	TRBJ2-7	TGTGCCAGCAGACACAGGGGCTACGAGCAGTACTTC	CASRHRGYEQYF
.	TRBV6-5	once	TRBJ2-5	TGTGCCAGCAGGGCGGGCCAAAAGACCCAGTACTTC	CASRAGQKTQYF
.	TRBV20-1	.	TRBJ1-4	TGCAGTGCTAGAGATCGGGGACGGCCGGGTGAAAAACTGTTTTTT	CSARDRGRPGEKLFF
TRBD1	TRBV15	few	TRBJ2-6	TGTGCCACCAGTTGGGACAGGGTCTCTGGGGCCAACGTCCTGACTTTC	CATSWDRVSGANVLTF
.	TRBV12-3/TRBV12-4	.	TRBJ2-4	TGTGCCAGCAGTTTATGGCCGGGGGCGCGTCGCAAAAACATTCAGTACTTC	CASSLWPGARRKNIQYF
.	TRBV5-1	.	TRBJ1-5	TGCGCCAGCAGCTTAGGGGGAGAAGTTCGTCAGCCCCAGCATTTT	CASSLGGEVRQPQHF
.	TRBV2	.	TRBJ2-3	TGTGCCAGCGAAAGGGGAGTACAAACTAGCACAGATACGCAGTATTTT	CASERGVQTSTDTQYF
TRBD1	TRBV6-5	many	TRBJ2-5	TGTGCCAGCAGGTTACAGGGGGCTAAAGAGACCCAGTACTTC	CASRLQGAKETQYF
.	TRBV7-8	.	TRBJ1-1	TGTGCCAGCAGCTTAGCGATATTCCGTGAAGCTTTCTTT	CASSLAIFREAFF
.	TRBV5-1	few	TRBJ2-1	TGCGCCAGCCGGGCCGACAGATCCTACAATGAGCAGTTCTTC	CASRADRSYNEQFF